This is a list of T cell receptor beta chains from one sample in a study of blood T cell repertoires in COVID-19. Produced via immunoSEQ multiplex PCR; TCRdb's table is partial and in-frame only. Of more than 95,000 clones detected, more than 75% appear once; the ten largest clones hold 6.2%. Input material: peripheral blood. The receptors come from a human donor in a cohort sampled during active COVID-19. CDR3s include the opening cysteine and the closing phenylalanine or tryptophan. D genes are given only for firm matches. The size of a clone is reported for some rows only, either as once, few or many, or as a class for expanded clones.

clone size,V gene,J gene,D gene,CDR3 DNA,CDR3 protein
few,TRBV28,TRBJ2-3,TRBD2,TGTGCCAGCAGTTTCAGAGGACTAGCGGCAGATACGCAGTATTTT,CASSFRGLAADTQYF
NA,TRBV3-1/TRBV3-2,TRBJ1-6,TRBD1,TGTGCCAGCAGCGTTCAGGGACAGCACTATAATTCACCCCTCCACTTT,CASSVQGQHYNSPLHF
NA,TRBV24-1,TRBJ2-1,TRBD1,TGTGCCACCGTCGGGACAGACTACAATGAGCAGTTCTTC,CATVGTDYNEQFF
NA,TRBV19,TRBJ1-2,NA,TGTGCCAGTACCAAGACCAGGGGTAACTATGGCTACACCTTC,CASTKTRGNYGYTF
NA,TRBV4-1,TRBJ1-4,TRBD1,TGCGCCAGCAGCCAAGATCTGACAGGGGGCTGGAACACGTTTTTT,CASSQDLTGGWNTFF
NA,TRBV29-1,TRBJ2-7,TRBD1,TGCAGCGTTGAGACAGGGATCTTCTCCGAGCAGTACTTC,CSVETGIFSEQYF
NA,TRBV6-6,TRBJ1-1,TRBD1,TGTGCCAGCAGTTACTCGCAGGGGGCTGAAGCTTTCTTT,CASSYSQGAEAFF
NA,TRBV27,TRBJ1-4,NA,TGTGCCAGCAGTTTGGGTGCTCTGGGGGGTGAAAAACTGTTTTTT,CASSLGALGGEKLFF
NA,TRBV27,TRBJ2-7,TRBD1,TGTGCCAGCAGTTTTACAGGGGACAGGGCCTTCGAGCAGTACTTC,CASSFTGDRAFEQYF
NA,TRBV3-1/TRBV3-2,TRBJ2-5,NA,TGTGCCAGCAGCCAAAACCGAGGGTTGGAGACCCAGTACTTC,CASSQNRGLETQYF
few,TRBV3-1/TRBV3-2,TRBJ2-1,TRBD2,TGTGCCAGCAGCCAAGAGGGGACTAGCGGGATTAATGAGCAGTTCTTC,CASSQEGTSGINEQFF
NA,TRBV29-1,TRBJ2-3,NA,TGCAGCGTTGAGTTCTATACGCAGTATTTT,CSVEFYTQYF
NA,TRBV6-2/TRBV6-3,TRBJ2-7,TRBD2,TGTGCCAGCAGTCCCTTAAGCGGGGCGGAACTCTCCTACGAGCAGTACTTC,CASSPLSGAELSYEQYF
NA,TRBV28,TRBJ2-7,TRBD1,TGTGCCAGCAGTTTAGGGGGACAGCCTCAGTACTTC,CASSLGGQPQYF
NA,TRBV2,TRBJ2-3,NA,TGTGCCAGCAGTGGCACGACTCCCGGGGTCTCTTCAGGAGATACGCAGTATTTT,CASSGTTPGVSSGDTQYF
NA,TRBV28,TRBJ2-3,TRBD1,TGTGCCAGCAGTTTAGACAGGGGCGGCACAGATACGCAGTATTTT,CASSLDRGGTDTQYF
NA,TRBV27,TRBJ2-7,NA,TGTGCCAGCAGTTTCGGGGAGCTCAGCTACGAGCAGTACTTC,CASSFGELSYEQYF
NA,TRBV18,TRBJ2-7,TRBD2,TGTGCCAGCTCACCACCGACTAGCTGGTACGAGCAGTACTTC,CASSPPTSWYEQYF
NA,TRBV12-3/TRBV12-4,TRBJ2-1,NA,TGTGCCAGCAGCCCGGACAACTACAATGAGCAGTTCTTC,CASSPDNYNEQFF
NA,TRBV6-5,TRBJ2-3,NA,TGTGCCAGCAGTATGGCCTTTGGGCCGCCAGATACGCAGTATTTT,CASSMAFGPPDTQYF
once,TRBV27,TRBJ2-5,TRBD1,TGTGCCAGCAGTCCCTCAGACAGGGTTGGAGAGACCCAGTACTTC,CASSPSDRVGETQYF
NA,TRBV27,TRBJ2-1,TRBD2,TGTGCCAGCAGACCGGGACTAGCGGGCTACAATGAGCAGTTCTTC,CASRPGLAGYNEQFF
NA,TRBV28,TRBJ1-2,NA,TGTGCCAGCAGAACTAGCTATGGCTACACCTTC,CASRTSYGYTF
NA,TRBV7-6,TRBJ1-1,NA,TGTGCCAGCAGCCACAGGGTGGGCACTGAAGCTTTCTTT,CASSHRVGTEAFF
NA,TRBV4-1,TRBJ1-6,NA,TGCGCCAGCAGCCAGAAGACAGCAGAGAATTCACCCCTCCACTTT,CASSQKTAENSPLHF
once,TRBV4-1,TRBJ2-7,TRBD1,TGCGCCAGCAGCGACAGGGGGAACGAGCAGTACTTC,CASSDRGNEQYF
NA,TRBV7-3,TRBJ2-2,NA,TGTGCCAGCAGCTTAACGTTTAGCGGGAACACCGGGGAGCTGTTTTTT,CASSLTFSGNTGELFF
NA,TRBV5-1,TRBJ1-4,TRBD1,TGCGCCAGCAGCTTAACTCTGGGGGACAGGGGTAATGAAAAACTGTTTTTT,CASSLTLGDRGNEKLFF
NA,TRBV19,TRBJ1-2,TRBD1,TGTGCCAGTAGTATGGGGGACAGGGCGACCTATGGCTACACCTTC,CASSMGDRATYGYTF
NA,TRBV24-1,TRBJ2-4,TRBD2,TGTGCCACCAGTGGTCATGGGACTAGCGCCAAGGGTGAAAACATTCAGTACTTC,CATSGHGTSAKGENIQYF
NA,TRBV5-1,TRBJ2-1,NA,TGCGCCAGCAGCTTGGAGGGGAATGAGCAGTTCTTC,CASSLEGNEQFF
NA,TRBV5-1,TRBJ2-1,NA,TGCGCCAGCAGCTTCGTCTTCATCGCGGGGGCAGGTGAGCAGTTCTTC,CASSFVFIAGAGEQFF
few,TRBV7-9,TRBJ1-1,NA,TGTGCCAGCAGCTCGCTAGGGGATACGAACACTGAAGCTTTCTTT,CASSSLGDTNTEAFF
NA,TRBV5-1,TRBJ2-7,TRBD2,TGCGCCAGCAGCTTGGCCGTGGCTAGCGGGAGGGCGAAGGGCGAGCAGTACTTC,CASSLAVASGRAKGEQYF
NA,TRBV4-1,TRBJ1-4,TRBD1,TGCGCCAGCAGCGCCCGGGACAGGGAGGAAAAACTGTTTTTT,CASSARDREEKLFF
NA,TRBV15,TRBJ1-5,NA,TGTGCCACCAGTCGGGACATTCACCAGCCCCAGCATTTT,CATSRDIHQPQHF
NA,TRBV2,TRBJ1-5,TRBD1,TGTGCCAGCAGTGCGACTTACTTTACAGGGGGCGGTGGTCAGCCCCAGCATTTT,CASSATYFTGGGGQPQHF
once,TRBV19,TRBJ1-4,NA,TGTGCCAGTAGTATGAGGGGGTCGGAAGATGAAAAACTGTTTTTT,CASSMRGSEDEKLFF
NA,TRBV24-1,TRBJ2-1,TRBD2,TGTGCCACCAGTGATTTCCGCCGGGAGGGCCAAGATTACAATGAGCAGTTCTTC,CATSDFRREGQDYNEQFF
NA,TRBV11-2,TRBJ2-1,NA,TGTGCCAGCAGCTTAGGGGCTAGCCGGTTTGTTGAGCAGTTCTTC,CASSLGASRFVEQFF
NA,TRBV7-9,TRBJ2-7,NA,TGTGCCAGCAGCTTAGCGCGGCAGGGGAAGAGATACGAGCAGTACTTC,CASSLARQGKRYEQYF
once,TRBV28,TRBJ1-2,TRBD1,TGTGCCAGCAGTCCCGGACAGGGGGCAGAAGGCTACACCTTC,CASSPGQGAEGYTF
NA,TRBV3-1/TRBV3-2,TRBJ1-1,NA,TGTGCCAGCAGCCCCCTGGGAGAGAACACTGAAGCTTTCTTT,CASSPLGENTEAFF
NA,TRBV28,TRBJ2-3,NA,TGTGCCAGCAGGATAGCGGCTAGCACAGATACGCAGTATTTT,CASRIAASTDTQYF
NA,TRBV7-6,TRBJ1-3,NA,TGTGCCAGCAGCTTGGGAGGGAGAAGGGGAAACACCATATATTTT,CASSLGGRRGNTIYF
NA,TRBV19,TRBJ1-1,TRBD1,TGTGCCACTGGGACAGGACTGACCCCTTATGAAGCTTTCTTT,CATGTGLTPYEAFF
NA,TRBV1,TRBJ2-7,NA,TGCACCAGCAGCCAGACGCCGATAGCCCACGAGCAGTACTTC,CTSSQTPIAHEQYF
NA,TRBV3-1/TRBV3-2,TRBJ1-3,NA,TGTGCCAGCAGCCCGGAGGTCCCTGGAAACACCATATATTTT,CASSPEVPGNTIYF
NA,TRBV12-5,TRBJ2-1,NA,TGTGCTAGTGGTTTGGCCCCCGGACAGTCCTACAATGAGCAGTTCTTC,CASGLAPGQSYNEQFF